This TCR beta chain emerged from a study of blood T cell repertoires in COVID-19. Study at large: Samples representing acute and convalescent COVID-19 were sourced from the United States, Italy and Spain. Sources were T cells, B-cell-depleted T cells, or PBMCs; the material itself was cDNA or gDNA.

Looked up from germline, CDR1 is KGHSH and CDR2 is LQKENI. This CDR3 contains 17 residues. V shed 6 bases and J 4 bases; nucleotides not matched to a gene: 14. Per the authors' pipeline: Estimation of nucleated cell counts relied on the amplification of reference gene primers. TCRdb's table, derived via immunoSEQ multiplex PCR, lists solely in-frame clones and lacks some. V and J calls plus clone size are reproduced from that table; the DNA served to infer D and trimming. The repertoire holds over 70,000 clones, with around 87% as singletons. The chain couples TRBV18 to TRBJ1-1; TRBD1 matches 10 bases. Source material: peripheral blood. The clonotype comes from a human donor in a cohort sampled during active COVID-19. CDR3 DNA sequence: TGTGCCAGCTCCCCTGCCGGGACAGGGGTTCTAAGCACTGAAGCTTTCTTT. It is translated as CASSPAGTGVLSTEAFF.